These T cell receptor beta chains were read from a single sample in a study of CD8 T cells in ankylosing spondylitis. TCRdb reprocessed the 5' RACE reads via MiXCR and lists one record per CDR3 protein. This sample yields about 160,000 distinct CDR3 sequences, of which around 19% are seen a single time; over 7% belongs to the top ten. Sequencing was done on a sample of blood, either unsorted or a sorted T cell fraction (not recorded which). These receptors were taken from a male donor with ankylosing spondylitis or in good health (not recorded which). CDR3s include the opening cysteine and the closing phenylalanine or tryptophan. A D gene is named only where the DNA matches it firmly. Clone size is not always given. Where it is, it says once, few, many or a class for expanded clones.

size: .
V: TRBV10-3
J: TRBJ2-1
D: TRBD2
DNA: TGTGCCACCGGGGCGGGAGGGGGTTCCTCCTACAATGAGCAGTTCTTC
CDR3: CATGAGGGSSYNEQFF

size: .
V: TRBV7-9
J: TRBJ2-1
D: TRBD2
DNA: TGTGCCAGCAGCTCCGGGACTAGCGTCGATGAGCAGTTCTTC
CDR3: CASSSGTSVDEQFF

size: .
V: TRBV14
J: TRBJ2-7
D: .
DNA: TGTGCCAGCAGCCAAGATAACCCGCTCGGGTACGAGCAGTACTTC
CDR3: CASSQDNPLGYEQYF

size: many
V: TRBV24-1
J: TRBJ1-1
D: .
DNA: TGTGCCACCAGTGGAGGGAACACTGAAGCTTTCTTT
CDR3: CATSGGNTEAFF

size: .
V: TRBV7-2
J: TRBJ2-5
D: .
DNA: TGTGCCAGCAGCTTAGAAGAGTACCAAGAGACCCAGTACTTC
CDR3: CASSLEEYQETQYF

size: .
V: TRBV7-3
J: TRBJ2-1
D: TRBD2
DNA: TGTGCCAGCAGCTTAATGGCGGCGGGAGACGGAAGTGAGCAGTTCTTC
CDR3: CASSLMAAGDGSEQFF

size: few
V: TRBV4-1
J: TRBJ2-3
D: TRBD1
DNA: TGCGCCAGCAGCCTGATTGCGACAGGGGCAGATACGCAGTATTTT
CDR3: CASSLIATGADTQYF

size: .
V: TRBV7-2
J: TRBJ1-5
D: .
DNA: TGTGCCAGCAGCTTAATTAGCAATCAGCCCCAGCATTTT
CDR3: CASSLISNQPQHF

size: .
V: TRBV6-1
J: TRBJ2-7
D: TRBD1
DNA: TGTGCCAGCACCTTCGGACAGGGCCTCTCCTACGAGCAGTACTTC
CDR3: CASTFGQGLSYEQYF

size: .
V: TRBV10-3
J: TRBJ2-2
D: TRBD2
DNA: TGTGCCATCAGTGCGACTAGCGGGAGAGTCGCGAACACCGGGGAGCTGTTTTTT
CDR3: CAISATSGRVANTGELFF

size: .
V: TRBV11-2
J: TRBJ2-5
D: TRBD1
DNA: TGTGCCAGCAGCTTCCCCTCAGGGGGCGCTGAGACCCAGTACTTC
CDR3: CASSFPSGGAETQYF

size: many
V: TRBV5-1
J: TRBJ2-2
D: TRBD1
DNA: TGCGCCAGCAGCTTACAGGGGAATGTTGCCACCGGGGAGCTGTTTTTT
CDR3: CASSLQGNVATGELFF

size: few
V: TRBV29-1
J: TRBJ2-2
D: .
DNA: TGCAGCGTTGAAAGCCCAGCCACCGGGGAGCTGTTTTTT
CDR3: CSVESPATGELFF

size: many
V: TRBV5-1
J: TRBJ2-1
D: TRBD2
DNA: TGCGCCAGCAGCTTGGCCGGGACTAGCAACTACAATGAGCAGTTCTTC
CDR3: CASSLAGTSNYNEQFF

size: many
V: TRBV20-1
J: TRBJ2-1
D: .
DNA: TGCAGTGCTAGACGGGACTTCCGCAATGAGCAGTTCTTC
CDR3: CSARRDFRNEQFF

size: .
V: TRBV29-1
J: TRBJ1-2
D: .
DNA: TGCAGCGTTGAAAAAAATGGCTACACCTTC
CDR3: CSVEKNGYTF

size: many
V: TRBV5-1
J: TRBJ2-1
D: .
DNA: TGCGCCAGCAGCTTGGAGGTGACTCGCTACAATGAGCAGTTCTTC
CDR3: CASSLEVTRYNEQFF

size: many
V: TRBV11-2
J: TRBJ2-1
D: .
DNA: TGTGCCAGCAGCTTAGCCAGCGGAGCCTACAATGAGCAGTTCTTC
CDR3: CASSLASGAYNEQFF

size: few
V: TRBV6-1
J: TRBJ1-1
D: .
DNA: TGTGCCAGCAGAGGACAGATGAACACTGAAGCTTTCTTT
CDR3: CASRGQMNTEAFF

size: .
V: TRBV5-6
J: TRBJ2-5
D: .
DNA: TGTGCCAGCAGCTCACCTGGACAAGAGACCCAGTACTTC
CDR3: CASSSPGQETQYF

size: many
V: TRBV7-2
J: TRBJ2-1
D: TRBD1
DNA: TGTGCCAGCAGTTCGGGACAGGGGTCCTACAATGAGCAGTTCTTC
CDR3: CASSSGQGSYNEQFF

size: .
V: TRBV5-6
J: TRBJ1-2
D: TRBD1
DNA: TGTGCCAGCAGTCGGGACAGCCGGATGGGCTACACCTTC
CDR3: CASSRDSRMGYTF

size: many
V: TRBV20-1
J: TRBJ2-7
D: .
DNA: TGCAGTGCTAGGATAGCCGGGCAAGACTACGAGCAGTACTTC
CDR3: CSARIAGQDYEQYF

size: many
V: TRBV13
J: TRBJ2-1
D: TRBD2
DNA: TGTGCCAGCAGCTTCCTATACCAACTAGCGGGAGGGGCTAATGAGCAGTTCTTC
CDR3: CASSFLYQLAGGANEQFF

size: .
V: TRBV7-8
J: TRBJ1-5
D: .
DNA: TGTGCCAGCAGCCCTCGAGGTTCGGGCAATCAGCCCCAGCATTTT
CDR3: CASSPRGSGNQPQHF

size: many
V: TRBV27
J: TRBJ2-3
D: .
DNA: TGTGCCAGCCTACCCGCGCTTGCAACAGATACGCAGTATTTT
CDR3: CASLPALATDTQYF

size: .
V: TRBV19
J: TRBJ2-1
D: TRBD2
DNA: TGTGCCAGTAGTACTCTTGGGACTAGCGGTTTCGAGCAGTTCTTC
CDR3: CASSTLGTSGFEQFF

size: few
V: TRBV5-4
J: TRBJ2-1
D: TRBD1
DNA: TGTGCCAGCAGCTATTCGACAGGGACGGATGAGCAGTTCTTC
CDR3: CASSYSTGTDEQFF

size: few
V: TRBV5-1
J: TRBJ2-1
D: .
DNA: TGCGCCAGCAGCTTGCGAACCGGGACCTACAATGAGCAGTTCTTC
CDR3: CASSLRTGTYNEQFF

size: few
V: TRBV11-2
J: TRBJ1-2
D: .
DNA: TGTGCCAGCAGCTTAGATGTCCAGATCCGTGGCTACACCTTC
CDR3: CASSLDVQIRGYTF

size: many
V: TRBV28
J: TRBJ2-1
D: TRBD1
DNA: TGTGCCAGCAGAGAGGGGGCGGTTTCGGATGAGCAGTTCTTC
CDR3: CASREGAVSDEQFF

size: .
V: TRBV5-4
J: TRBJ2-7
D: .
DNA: TGTGCCAGCAGCTTGGGTCGGACAGTTGAGTACGAGCAGTACTTC
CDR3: CASSLGRTVEYEQYF

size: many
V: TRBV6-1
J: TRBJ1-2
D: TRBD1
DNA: TGTGCCAGCAGCCAGGGCCCCGGACAGGTTAATGGCTACACCTTC
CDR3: CASSQGPGQVNGYTF

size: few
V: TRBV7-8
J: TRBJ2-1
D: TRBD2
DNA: TGTGCCAGCAGCTTAGTAGCGGGAGGGCCAAGTCGCAGTGAGCAGTTCTTC
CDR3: CASSLVAGGPSRSEQFF

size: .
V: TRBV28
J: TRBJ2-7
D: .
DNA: TGTGCCAGCAGTTTTTCCCTGGGTATACAGTACTTC
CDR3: CASSFSLGIQYF

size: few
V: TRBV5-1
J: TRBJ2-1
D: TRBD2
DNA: TGCGCCAGCAGCGCCGGACTAGCGGGAGTGGGTGAGCAGTTCTTC
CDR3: CASSAGLAGVGEQFF

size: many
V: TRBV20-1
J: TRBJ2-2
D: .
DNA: TGCAGTGCTAGAGTTATTGAGGAGCTGTTTTTT
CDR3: CSARVIEELFF